These T cell receptor beta chains were read from a single sample in a study of T-cell reconstitution after alpha-beta-depleted transplantation in children. TCRdb redid the calling of the PCR reads with MiXCR, one entry per CDR3 protein. The sample carries 500,000 or so distinct CDR3 sequences, about 30% recorded once. The source material was PBMCs from the stem cell graft donor, sampled from the stem cell graft. The receptors derive from a human donor who donated a stem cell graft to a child with aplastic anemia. Each CDR3 is given without its conserved first and last residue. Not all rows give a size; the values are once, few, many and, for expanded clones, a class.

TRBV20-1	TRBJ2-6	few	SAFAGSGANVLT
TRBV12-3/TRBV12-4	TRBJ2-1	NA	ASSPDRGLYNEQF
TRBV6-5	TRBJ2-3	few	ASSYVGLGKVIHTDTQY
TRBV14	TRBJ2-2	NA	ASSPLASNTGELF
TRBV9	TRBJ2-1	NA	ASSAPGLAFNEQF
TRBV7-7	TRBJ2-1	NA	ASSPRTSGRAGLGEQF
TRBV19	TRBJ1-1	few	ASSGVGGKAF
TRBV5-1	TRBJ2-2	NA	ASSLVVGNRELF
TRBV11-2	TRBJ1-2	few	ASSYSNYGYT
TRBV11-3	TRBJ2-1	once	ANSLGGSASYNEQF
TRBV12-3/TRBV12-4	TRBJ2-3	NA	ASTIAGGFADTQY
TRBV5-1	TRBJ2-5	few	ASSLTERTQY
TRBV29-1	TRBJ2-7	NA	SVDLRIAGSSYEQY
TRBV29-1	TRBJ2-5	many	SASPGLETQY
TRBV12-5	TRBJ2-2	NA	ASGSLSVRNTGELF
TRBV9	TRBJ2-3	NA	ASSAILASTDTQY
TRBV12-3/TRBV12-4	TRBJ2-3	NA	ASCFRASGPSGATDTQY
TRBV29-1	TRBJ2-1	few	SAPGLAYNEQF
TRBV29-1	TRBJ1-5	NA	SVEERKGQPQH
TRBV12-5	TRBJ1-5	NA	ASGLDLTGTEYQPQH
TRBV5-1	TRBJ2-1	few	ASSLGDKYNEQF
TRBV29-1	TRBJ2-3	NA	SAPDRAPTDTQY
TRBV27	TRBJ2-7	NA	ASSLTPSGSSEQY
TRBV7-6	TRBJ2-1	few	ASSLVAGTPFNEQF
TRBV20-1	TRBJ2-3	few	SATRTSGRYTADTQY
TRBV9	TRBJ2-5	NA	ASSVEGTPQY
TRBV12-3/TRBV12-4	TRBJ1-1	few	ASSPRQGRNTEAF
TRBV7-3	TRBJ2-1	NA	ASSSTGPGDNEQF
TRBV30	TRBJ2-3	NA	AWSAGPATQY
TRBV7-9	TRBJ1-3	NA	ASTPRDKAFFSRGGNTIY
TRBV11-3	TRBJ2-7	NA	ASSLGRDGEQY